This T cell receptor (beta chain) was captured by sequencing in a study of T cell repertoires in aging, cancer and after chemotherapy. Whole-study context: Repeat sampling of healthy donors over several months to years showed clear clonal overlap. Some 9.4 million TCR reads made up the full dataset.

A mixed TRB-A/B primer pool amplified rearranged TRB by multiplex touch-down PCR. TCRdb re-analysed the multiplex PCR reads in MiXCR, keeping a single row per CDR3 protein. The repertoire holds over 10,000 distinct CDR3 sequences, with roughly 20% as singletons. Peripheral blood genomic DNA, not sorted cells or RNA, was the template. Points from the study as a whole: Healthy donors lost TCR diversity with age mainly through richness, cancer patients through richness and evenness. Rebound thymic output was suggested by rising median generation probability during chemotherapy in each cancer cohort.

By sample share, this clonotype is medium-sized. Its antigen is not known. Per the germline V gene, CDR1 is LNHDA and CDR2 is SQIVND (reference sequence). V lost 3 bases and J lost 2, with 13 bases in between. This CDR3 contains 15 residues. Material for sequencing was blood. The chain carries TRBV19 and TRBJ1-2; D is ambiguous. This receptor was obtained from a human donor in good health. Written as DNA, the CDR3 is TGTGCCAGTAGTATGTACGGGGAGAGGAACTATGGCTACACCTTC. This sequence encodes CASSMYGERNYGYTF.